This T cell receptor (beta chain) is drawn from a study of blood T cells in healthy people across ages. This clonotype was counted a few times. Its target is not known. Regarding the study as a whole: Strong correlation existed between TCR beta diversity and naive T cell percentage.

The use of a sample-barcoded 5' primer and a J-beta primer mix characterized a second PCR of roughly 6 to 11 cycles. TCRdb reprocessed the 5' RACE reads with MiXCR, giving one entry per CDR3 protein. The sample carries fewer than 1,000,000 distinct CDR3 sequences, 44% recorded once. Roughly 9.8 milliliters of peripheral blood were drawn from each donor. CDR1 is SGHKS and CDR2 is YYEKEE in the germline V gene (reference sequence). The length of the CDR3 is 15 residues. The TCR sequence derives from a man aged 60 to 75 in good health. The genes are TRBV5-5 and TRBJ2-4; D possibly corresponds to TRBD1 (6 bases). The last part of the DNA fits TRBJ2-7 better; the J call may be wrong. Sequencing was carried out using blood. The CDR3 here is CASSPAQGTTYEQYF. The CDR3 DNA reads TGTGCCAGCAGCCCTGCGCAGGGGACGACCTACGAGCAGTACTTC.